This TCR beta chain comes out of a study of cytomegalovirus exposure and HLA in healthy donors. Study-wide context: Sequencing of some 190 million T cells in an earlier analysis found roughly 120 million unique TCR beta sequences. Notes on the study in general: In vitro assays verified that three CMV-associated chains recognized CMV antigens specifically.

As concerns this clone: Its antigen is as yet unknown.

Both 60 Vbeta primers and 13 Jbeta primers went into the PCR. Sequencing was performed with immunoSEQ multiplex PCR; in TCRdb, only in-frame clones are kept and a portion is missing. Altogether about 94,000 clones are present, 76% being singletons, with the ten largest covering about 1.4%. Germline CDR1 SQVTM, CDR2 ANQGSEA. Trimming removed 5 bases at V and 8 bases at J, with 12 bases between. This CDR3 spans 11 amino acids. The sequence was obtained from a male donor in good health and CMV-seronegative. The sample taken for sequencing was PBMCs. This chain joins TRBV29-1 and TRBJ1-2; D call uncertain. The CDR3 nucleotides read TGCAGCGTTAGAGGGATGAAGGGCTACACCTTC. Protein sequence: CSVRGMKGYTF. The full variable domain, in which reference TRBV29-1 and TRBJ1-2 provide the parts outside the CDR3, is SAVISQKPSRDICQRGTSLTIQCQVDSQVTMMFWYRQQPGQSLTLIATANQGSEATYESGFVIDKFPISRPNLTFSTLTVSNMSPEDSSIYLCSVRGMKGYTFGSGTRLTVV.